These T cell receptor beta chains were read from a single sample in a study of T-cell reconstitution after alpha-beta-depleted transplantation in children. TCRdb redid the calling of the PCR reads with MiXCR, one entry per CDR3 protein. The sample has a few hundred thousand distinct CDR3 sequences; about 9.4% are singletons. Material: PBMCs from the stem cell graft donor, obtained from the stem cell graft. These TCRs come from a human donor who donated a stem cell graft to a child with acute lymphoblastic leukemia. Each CDR3 is given with its conserved first and last residue. A D gene is named only where the DNA matches it firmly. A row's size may be missing; if present it is once, few, many or a size class.

>16|NA|NA|TRBV15|TRBJ1-2
TGTGCCACCAGCAGAGAACGAAGGACGGAAATCTATGGCTACACCTTC
CATSRERRTEIYGYTF
>14|TRBD1|few|TRBV2|TRBJ1-5
TGTGCCAGCAGGGGGACAGGCCGCACTCAGCCCCAGCATTTT
CASRGTGRTQPQHF
>15|TRBD1|few|TRBV6-2/TRBV6-3|TRBJ2-5
TGTGCCAGCAGTCCGATAACAGGGGTGGGGGAGACCCAGTACTTC
CASSPITGVGETQYF
>15|NA|NA|TRBV20-1|TRBJ2-4
TGCAGTGCTAGAGATTTGCAGGGCCTCAAAAACATTCAGTACTTC
CSARDLQGLKNIQYF
>16|TRBD1|few|TRBV5-1|TRBJ1-1
TGCGCCAGCAGCTTGGCACAGGGGGTTGGAAACACTGAAGCTTTCTTT
CASSLAQGVGNTEAFF
>17|NA|NA|TRBV18|TRBJ1-1
TGTGCCAGCTCACCGAGGGGGGCCGATCCGGGGCGGGCTGAAGCTTTCTTT
CASSPRGADPGRAEAFF
>12|NA|NA|TRBV7-2|TRBJ2-7
TGTGCCAGCACGGGCGCAACCTACGAGCAGTACTTC
CASTGATYEQYF
>13|TRBD1|few|TRBV20-1|TRBJ1-2
TGCAGTGCTAGAGGGACAGGGGTCTCTGGCTACACCTTC
CSARGTGVSGYTF
>14|NA|few|TRBV20-1|TRBJ2-1
TGCAGTGCTTTTAATAGCGGAGGAAACAATGAGCAGTTCTTC
CSAFNSGGNNEQFF
>17|TRBD2|NA|TRBV12-3/TRBV12-4|TRBJ2-2
TGTGCCAGCAGGACCCCGGGAGGGGGGCAGAACACCGGGGAGCTGTTTTTT
CASRTPGGGQNTGELFF
>14|NA|few|TRBV9|TRBJ2-1
TGTGCCAGCAGCGTAGCCGGGACCTACAATGAGCAGTTCTTC
CASSVAGTYNEQFF
>17|NA|NA|TRBV5-1|TRBJ2-1
TGCGCCAGCAGCTTTTCGAAGTTGGGGCCTGATTACAATGAGCAGTTCTTC
CASSFSKLGPDYNEQFF
>18|TRBD2|NA|TRBV5-1|TRBJ2-1
TGCGCCAGCAGCTTGAGACTAGCGGGAGCAGCTGGATGGGATGAGCAGTTCTTC
CASSLRLAGAAGWDEQFF
>15|NA|NA|TRBV20-1|TRBJ1-4
TGCAGTGCCACCCGGACAGCTGCAACTAATGAAAAACTGTTTTTT
CSATRTAATNEKLFF
>14|NA|few|TRBV21-1|TRBJ2-2
TGTGCCAGCCCAAGGGGGACGAACACCGGGGAGCTGTTTTTT
CASPRGTNTGELFF
>15|NA|NA|TRBV24-1|TRBJ2-5
TGTGCCACCGCCCCCCACGGATGGGGCCAAGAGACCCAGTACTTC
CATAPHGWGQETQYF
>17|TRBD2|NA|TRBV27|TRBJ2-7
TGTGCCAGCAGCCTCACTTGGCCGGGACTAGCGGGAGTGGGGCTGTACTTC
CASSLTWPGLAGVGLYF
>18|TRBD2|few|TRBV28|TRBJ2-3
TGTGCCAGCAGTTTACTGAGACTAGCGGGAAAAAAGACAGATACGCAGTATTTT
CASSLLRLAGKKTDTQYF
>18|NA|few|TRBV6-2/TRBV6-3|TRBJ2-1
TGTGCCAGCAGTTACTCCATTCAAAGGGGTTTCGGTGAGGATGAGCAGTTCTTC
CASSYSIQRGFGEDEQFF
>17|NA|NA|TRBV5-4|TRBJ2-1
TGTGCCAGCAGCTCCGGTCCTGTAGCTGGCTCCTACAATGAGCAGTTCTTC
CASSSGPVAGSYNEQFF
>14|NA|many|TRBV7-8|TRBJ2-7
TGTGCCAGCAGCTTACGGGGGGACACCTACGAGCAGTACTTC
CASSLRGDTYEQYF
>15|TRBD2|NA|TRBV20-1|TRBJ2-1
TGCAGTGCTAGCCCACTAGCGGAGGCCTTCAATGAGCAGTTCTTC
CSASPLAEAFNEQFF
>14|NA|NA|TRBV28|TRBJ2-3
TGTGCCAGCAGTTTATACGGGAGCGGGGATACGCAGTATTTT
CASSLYGSGDTQYF
>14|NA|few|TRBV7-8|TRBJ2-4
TGTGCCAGCAGCTTAACGGGGAACAAAAACATTCAGTACTTC
CASSLTGNKNIQYF
>17|NA|once|TRBV24-1|TRBJ2-2
TGTGCCACCAGTGATTTGGGAGGGACAGCCTGGACCGGGGAGCTGTTTTTT
CATSDLGGTAWTGELFF
>13|NA|many|TRBV5-1|TRBJ2-7
TGCGCCAGCAGCTTGGCACCCTCCTACGAGCAGTACTTC
CASSLAPSYEQYF
>14|TRBD2|few|TRBV20-1|TRBJ2-7
TGCAGTGCTAGAGACGGGGGGAGCTCCTACGAGCAGTACTTC
CSARDGGSSYEQYF
>16|TRBD1|NA|TRBV20-1|TRBJ1-5
TGCAGTGCTAGAGAACCGACAGGGGGCGCAAGTCAGCCCCAGCATTTT
CSAREPTGGASQPQHF
>15|TRBD2|many|TRBV4-2|TRBJ2-7
TGTGCCAGCAGCCCCACGGGAGTAGCGGGACTCGAGCAGTACTTC
CASSPTGVAGLEQYF
>14|NA|many|TRBV11-3|TRBJ2-1
TGTGCCAGCAGCTTAGGACAGGCTCGCGGGGAGCAGTTCTTC
CASSLGQARGEQFF
>15|NA|few|TRBV5-1|TRBJ2-1
TGCGCCAGCAGGATGGACACCCGCTCCTACAATGAGCAGTTCTTC
CASRMDTRSYNEQFF
>13|NA|NA|TRBV18|TRBJ2-7
TGTGCCAGCTCACCACAGGGGGAGTACGAGCAGTACTTC
CASSPQGEYEQYF
>16|TRBD2|many|TRBV7-2|TRBJ2-5
TGTGCCAGCAGCTTAGGGGGTAGCGGGAGTCAAGAGACCCAGTACTTC
CASSLGGSGSQETQYF
>12|NA|NA|TRBV23-1|TRBJ2-1
TGCGCCAGCAGTCAATCCCTCCTTAAGCAGTTCTTC
CASSQSLLKQFF
>14|TRBD1|NA|TRBV20-1|TRBJ1-2
TGCAGTGCTAATCGGGGGACAGGGGACTATGGCTACACCTTC
CSANRGTGDYGYTF
>14|NA|few|TRBV5-1|TRBJ2-5
TGCGCCAGCAGCCGTTTACAGGGACAAGAGACCCAGTACTTC
CASSRLQGQETQYF
>15|TRBD2|few|TRBV7-9|TRBJ2-1
TGTGCCAGCAGCCCGACCCTCCCTGCGGGAGATGGGCAGTTCTTC
CASSPTLPAGDGQFF
>14|NA|NA|TRBV5-1|TRBJ2-7
TGCGCCAGCAAGATCCAAGACCAGAGCTACGAGCAGTACTTC
CASKIQDQSYEQYF
>16|TRBD2|NA|TRBV6-2/TRBV6-3|TRBJ2-1
TGTGCCAGCAGTTCCTCTAGCGGGAGGGCCTACAATGAGCAGTTCTTC
CASSSSSGRAYNEQFF
>13|NA|many|TRBV12-3/TRBV12-4|TRBJ2-1
TGTGCCAGCAGTTCAAGGGCCGGGAATGAGCAGTTCTTC
CASSSRAGNEQFF
>14|TRBD2|many|TRBV5-1|TRBJ2-1
TGCGCCAGCAGCTTGGCCGGGACTAGCTATGAGCAGTTCTTC
CASSLAGTSYEQFF
>17|NA|many|TRBV4-3|TRBJ2-3
TGCGCCAGCAGCTTCCGGGACTCTCGGGATAGCACAGATACGCAGTATTTT
CASSFRDSRDSTDTQYF
>11|NA|many|TRBV20-1|TRBJ2-3
TGCAGTGCTACGCACCAGGATACGCAGTATTTT
CSATHQDTQYF
>15|TRBD2|NA|TRBV5-4|TRBJ2-5
TGTGCCAGCAGCGCGTCCGGGGGGAGAGGAGAGACCCAGTACTTC
CASSASGGRGETQYF
>11|NA|NA|TRBV20-1|TRBJ2-3
TGCAGTGCTAGAGAGGTTCCTACGCAGTATTTT
CSAREVPTQYF